The subject of this entry is one T cell receptor (beta chain). Its antigen is unknown. Germline trimming cut 10 bases from V and 7 bases from J; bases unmatched to any gene: 11. Germline V lookup: CDR1 MNHNS, CDR2 SASEGT. The CDR3 totals 14 residues. This entry is derived from a study of cytomegalovirus exposure and HLA in healthy donors. Across the whole study: A preliminary data release comprised 80 million to 95 million unique TCRs obtained from HLA-typed donors.

The PCR was carried out with 60 Vbeta primers and 13 Jbeta primers. Method: immunoSEQ multiplex PCR; TCRdb's copy keeps in-frame clones and lacks some. The sample records approximately 85,000 clones, around two thirds being singletons. Whole-study findings and limits: According to the study, about 180 TCR beta chains were cytomegalovirus-associated. Accurate prediction of HLA-A and HLA-B alleles (for most subjects) was reportedly achieved from TCR beta sequences.

The source material was PBMCs. The sequence derives from a woman aged 30 to 39 in good health and CMV-seropositive. The rearrangement joins TRBV6-1 to TRBJ1-5; TRBD1 matches 9 bases. The CDR3 loop reads CATRKGQGQQPQHF. The CDR3 DNA reads TGTGCCACCCGAAAGGGACAGGGCCAACAGCCCCAGCATTTT.